This T cell receptor beta chain comes out of a study of blood T cell repertoires in COVID-19. TCRdb's table, derived via immunoSEQ multiplex PCR, lists solely in-frame clones and lacks some. The repertoire holds a few hundred thousand clones, with approximately 87% as singletons. The ends were cut back, 7 bases at V and 0 bases at J, with 16 bases in the middle. This CDR3 is built from 16 residues. The germline V gene has CDR1 MRHNA and CDR2 SNTAGT. This clone was found a few times. The V call is TRBV6-4, the J call TRBJ1-5; a possible D gene is TRBD1 (6 bases). Sequenced material: peripheral blood. The sequence came from a man between 60 and 75 years old with acute or convalescent COVID-19. The CDR3 here is CASIRQDSYSNQPQHF. The CDR3 nucleotides read TGTGCCAGCATCCGACAGGACTCCTATAGCAATCAGCCCCAGCATTTT.